The clone carrying this T cell receptor beta chain was seen a few times. Its antigen is not identified. Each CDR3 protein is one row after TCRdb ran MiXCR on the 5' RACE reads. The sample includes 500,000 to 600,000 distinct CDR3 sequences, approximately 22% of them seen just once. This sample was taken from a study of identical twins. Study-wide findings and caveats: Among out-of-frame alpha sequences shared by twins, low generation probability occurred in excess.

CDR1 and CDR2 (germline): SGHNT, YYREEE (reference sequence). Trimming removed 4 bases at V and 2 bases at J, with 12 bases between. This CDR3 region has 14 residues. These same records also appear under a second study, on T cells expressing NK-cell markers. That source reports: In more than five donors, dominant CD3+CD56+NKG2C+ clonotypes ranked among the top 10 CD8+ clonotypes.

This sequence was found in a young woman in good health. The V call is TRBV5-4, the J call TRBJ2-5; D possibly corresponds to TRBD1 (6 bases). The sequenced material came from CD4+ T cells sorted from blood. The CDR3 reads CASSLRTEQETQYF. CDR3 nucleotides: TGTGCCAGCAGCCTCCGGACAGAACAAGAGACCCAGTACTTC.